This T cell receptor beta chain was observed in a study of T cell responses to AZD1222 COVID-19 vaccine (dated by TCRdb to about 2021). For context, the study as a whole: TCR sequencing was performed for roughly 240 trial participants, of whom about 200 were given two doses of AZD1222 and around 26 were given two doses of MenACWY control vaccine. Trial participants were enrolled by age into 18-55, 56-69 and 70-plus year subgroups, with roughly 160, 29 and 62 TCR-sequenced participants respectively. What the study reported, not specific to this receptor: Epitopes outside the regions mutated in the B.1.351 and B.1.1.7 variants were reportedly recognized by nearly half of the unique spike-specific TCRs. No day 14 peak-response samples were available, so repertoires were characterized only after the peak T cell response. The 56-69-year group was small, and its depth increase did not reach significance, likely because of low power. Vaccine-associated CD4 TCRs spanned the whole spike protein, with dominant responses in regions 160-218 and 743-854. Participants were mostly white British, with more females than males. The authors suggested clonal diversity may have been underestimated. After two AZD1222 doses, both the breadth and the depth of spike-specific TCRs were significantly higher than at day 0 and than in MenACWY recipients. Conclusions about previously exposed vaccinees were limited because only a handful of AZD1222 recipients were SARS-CoV-2 seropositive at baseline.

The CDR3 regions of human TCRbeta chains were analyzed by immunosequencing. In the source study's methods: Repertoire TCRs were checked for matches against a reference library of SARS-CoV-2-specific TCRs that had been generated using the MIRA antigen-specificity platform. Breadth meant the fraction of unique TCRs that were SARS-CoV-2-associated, whereas depth meant the fraction of total T cells that were SARS-CoV-2-associated. Using the MIRA data, each spike-specific TCR was mapped to the spike region that the TCR reacts to and placed in a CD4 or CD8 class. Log10-transformed breadth and depth values were compared by one-way ANOVA with Sidak's multiple comparisons tests. Held by TCRdb, this immuneACCESS table contains in-frame sequences only and omits some clones. Under half of the omission traces to an unresolved V gene where checked; the cause of the rest is unknown. V and J calls and clone size come straight from that table; D and trimming were deduced from the DNA. This sample comprises approximately 150,000 clones, roughly nine tenths of them detected only once. About 7.5% of the sample rests with the top ten.

The CDR3 contains 14 residues, cysteine and phenylalanine counted. The CDR3 DNA has 42 bases and is translated from base 1. V and J are truncated by 2 bases and 7 bases respectively, leaving an intervening sequence of 12 bases. The germline V gene yields SNHLY for CDR1 and FYNNEI for CDR2. Remarks on this clone: The clone's antigen remains unknown. No much larger clone is present one base from it, and per-base qualities are unavailable.

Reading the label with the study, this specimen's time point is: about 28 days (+/-7) after the second vaccine dose. Reading the label with the study, this specimen's treatment or condition is: meningococcal conjugate vaccine given as trial control. Samples from vaccinated people were obtained from the UK trials COV001 and COV002, which included a single-blind randomized controlled phase 2/3 trial of AZD1222 (ChAdOx1 nCoV-19) in healthy adults. For TCRbeta chain sequencing, PBMC samples from trial participants were taken at day 0 and at day 28 after the second dose. The source material was peripheral blood, sampled 28 days after the second dose of the MenACWY control vaccine. This sequence originates from an adult who received the MenACWY meningococcal vaccine as a control. The V gene is TRBV2 and the J gene is TRBJ1-5; a tentative D match to TRBD1 spans 5 bases. The CDR3 is CASSERRGGQPQHF. The DNA sequence reads TGTGCCAGCAGTGAAAGGAGGGGTGGGCAGCCCCAGCATTTT.